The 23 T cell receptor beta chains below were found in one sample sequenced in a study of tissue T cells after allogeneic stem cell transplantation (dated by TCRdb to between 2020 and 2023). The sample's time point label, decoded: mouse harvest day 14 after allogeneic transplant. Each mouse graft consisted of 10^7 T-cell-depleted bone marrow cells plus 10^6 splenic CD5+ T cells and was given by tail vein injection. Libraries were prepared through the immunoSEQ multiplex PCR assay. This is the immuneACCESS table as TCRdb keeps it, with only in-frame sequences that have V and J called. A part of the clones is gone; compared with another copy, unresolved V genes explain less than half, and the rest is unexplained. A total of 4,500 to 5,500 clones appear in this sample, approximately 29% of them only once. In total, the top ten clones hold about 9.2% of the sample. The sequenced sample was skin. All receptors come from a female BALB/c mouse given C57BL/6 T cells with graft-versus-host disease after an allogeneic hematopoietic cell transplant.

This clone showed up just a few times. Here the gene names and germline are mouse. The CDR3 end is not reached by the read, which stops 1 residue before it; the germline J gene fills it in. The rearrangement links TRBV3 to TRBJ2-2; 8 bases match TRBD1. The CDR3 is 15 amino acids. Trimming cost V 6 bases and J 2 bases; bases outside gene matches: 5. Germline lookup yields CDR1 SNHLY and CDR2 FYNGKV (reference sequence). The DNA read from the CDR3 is TGTGCCAGCAGTCAGGGGGCAGGGAACACCGGGCAGCTCTAC. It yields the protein CASSQGAGNTGQLY. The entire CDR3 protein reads CASSQGAGNTGQLYF.

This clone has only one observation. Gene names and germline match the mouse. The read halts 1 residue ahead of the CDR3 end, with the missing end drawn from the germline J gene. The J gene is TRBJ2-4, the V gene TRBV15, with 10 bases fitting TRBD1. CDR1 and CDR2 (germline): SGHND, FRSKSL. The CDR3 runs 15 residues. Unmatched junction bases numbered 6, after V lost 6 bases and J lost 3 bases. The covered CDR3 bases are TGTGCCAGCAGGAGACAGGGGGCTGGGCAAAACACCTTGTAC. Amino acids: CASRRQGAGQNTLY. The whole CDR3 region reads CASRRQGAGQNTLYF.

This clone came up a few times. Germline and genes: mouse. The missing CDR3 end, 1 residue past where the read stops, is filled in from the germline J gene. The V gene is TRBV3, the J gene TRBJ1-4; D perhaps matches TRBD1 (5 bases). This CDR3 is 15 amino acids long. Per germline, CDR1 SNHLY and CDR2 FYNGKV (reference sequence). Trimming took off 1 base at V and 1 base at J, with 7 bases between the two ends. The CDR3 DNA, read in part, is TGTGCCAGCAGCTTAGGGGGGGGTTCCAACGAAAGATTATTT. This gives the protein CASSLGGGSNERLF. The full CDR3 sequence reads CASSLGGGSNERLFF.

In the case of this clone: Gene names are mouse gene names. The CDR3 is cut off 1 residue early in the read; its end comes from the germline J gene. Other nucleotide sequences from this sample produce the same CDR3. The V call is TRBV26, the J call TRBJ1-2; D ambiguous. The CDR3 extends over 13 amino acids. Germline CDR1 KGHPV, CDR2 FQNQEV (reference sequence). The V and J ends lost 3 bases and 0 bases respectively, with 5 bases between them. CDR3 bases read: TGTGCCAGCAGTCTAACCGCAAACTCCGACTACACC. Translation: CASSLTANSDYT. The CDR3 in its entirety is CASSLTANSDYTF.

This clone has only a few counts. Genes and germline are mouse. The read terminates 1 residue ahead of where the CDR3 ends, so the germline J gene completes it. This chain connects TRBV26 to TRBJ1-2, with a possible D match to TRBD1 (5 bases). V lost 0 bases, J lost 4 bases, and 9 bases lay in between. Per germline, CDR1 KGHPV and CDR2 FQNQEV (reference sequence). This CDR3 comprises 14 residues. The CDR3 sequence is CASSLSRGGSDYTF. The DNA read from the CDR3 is TGTGCCAGCAGTCTGTCTCGGGGCGGCTCCGACTACACC.

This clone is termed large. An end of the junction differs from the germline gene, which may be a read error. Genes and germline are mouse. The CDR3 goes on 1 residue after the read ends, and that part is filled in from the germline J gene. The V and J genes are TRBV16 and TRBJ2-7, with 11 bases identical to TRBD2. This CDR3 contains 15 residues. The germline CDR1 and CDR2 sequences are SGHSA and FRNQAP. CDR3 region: CASSLDWGGLYEQYF. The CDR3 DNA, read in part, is TGTGCAAGCAGCCTAGACTGGGGGGGTCTCTATGAACAGTAC.

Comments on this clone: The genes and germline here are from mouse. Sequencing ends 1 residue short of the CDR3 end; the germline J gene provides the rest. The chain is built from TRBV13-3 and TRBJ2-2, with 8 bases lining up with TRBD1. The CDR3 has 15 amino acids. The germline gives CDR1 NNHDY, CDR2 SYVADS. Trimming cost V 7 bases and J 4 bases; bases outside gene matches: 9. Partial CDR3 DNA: TGTGCCAGCGGGTCCAGGGGGCGCGGCACCGGGCAGCTCTAC. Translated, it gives CASGSRGRGTGQLY. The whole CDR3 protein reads CASGSRGRGTGQLYF.

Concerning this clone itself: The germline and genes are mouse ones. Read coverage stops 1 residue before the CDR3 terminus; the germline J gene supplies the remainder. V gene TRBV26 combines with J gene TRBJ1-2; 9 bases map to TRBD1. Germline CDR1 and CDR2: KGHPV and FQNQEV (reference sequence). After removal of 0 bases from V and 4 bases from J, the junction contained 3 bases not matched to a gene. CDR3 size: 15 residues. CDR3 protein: CASSLSQGAGSDYTF. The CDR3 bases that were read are TGTGCCAGCAGTCTGTCACAGGGGGCCGGCTCCGACTACACC.

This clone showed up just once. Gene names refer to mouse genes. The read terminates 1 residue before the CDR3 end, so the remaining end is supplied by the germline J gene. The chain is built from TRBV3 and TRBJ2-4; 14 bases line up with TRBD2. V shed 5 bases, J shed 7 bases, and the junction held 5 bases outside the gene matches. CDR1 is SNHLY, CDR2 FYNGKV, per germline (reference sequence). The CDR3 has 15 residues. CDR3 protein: CASSGGTGGAYTLYF. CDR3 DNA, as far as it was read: TGTGCCAGCAGCGGCGGGACTGGGGGGGCTTACACCTTGTAC.

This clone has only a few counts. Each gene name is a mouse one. Here the CDR3 reads CASIGGLAEQFF. The sequenced part of the CDR3 DNA is TGTGCCAGCATTGGGGGTCTGGCTGAGCAGTTC. V is TRBV19 and J is TRBJ2-1; weak D call: TRBD2 (6 bases). Sequencing ends 1 residue short of the CDR3 end; the germline J gene provides the rest. Trimming pared 6 bases from V and 7 bases from J, leaving 11 bases between. In germline, CDR1 is FNHDT, CDR2 SITEND (reference sequence). CDR3 length: 12 residues.

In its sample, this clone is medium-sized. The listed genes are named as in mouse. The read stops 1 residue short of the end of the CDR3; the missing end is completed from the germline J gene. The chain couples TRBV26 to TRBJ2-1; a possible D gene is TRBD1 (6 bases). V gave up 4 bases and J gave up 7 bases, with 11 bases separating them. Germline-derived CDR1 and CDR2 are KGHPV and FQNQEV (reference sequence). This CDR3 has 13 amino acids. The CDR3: CASSQGEGAEQFF. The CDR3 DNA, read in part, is TGTGCCAGCAGTCAGGGGGAAGGGGCTGAGCAGTTC.

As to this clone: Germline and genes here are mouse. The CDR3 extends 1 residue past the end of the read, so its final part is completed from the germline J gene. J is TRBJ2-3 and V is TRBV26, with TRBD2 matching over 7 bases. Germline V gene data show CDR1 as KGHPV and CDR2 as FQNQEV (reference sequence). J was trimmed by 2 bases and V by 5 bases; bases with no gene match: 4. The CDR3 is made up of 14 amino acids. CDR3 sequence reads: CASSVWGSAETLYF. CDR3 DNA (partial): TGTGCCAGCAGTGTCTGGGGGTCTGCAGAAACGCTGTAT.

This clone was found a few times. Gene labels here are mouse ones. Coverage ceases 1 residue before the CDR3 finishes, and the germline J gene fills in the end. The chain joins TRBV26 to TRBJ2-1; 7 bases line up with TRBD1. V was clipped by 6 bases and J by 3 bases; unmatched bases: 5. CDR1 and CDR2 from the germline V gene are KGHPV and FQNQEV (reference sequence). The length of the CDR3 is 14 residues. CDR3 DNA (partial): TGTGCCAGCAGCCTCCGGGACAGCTATGCTGAGCAGTTC. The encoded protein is CASSLRDSYAEQF. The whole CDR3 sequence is CASSLRDSYAEQFF.

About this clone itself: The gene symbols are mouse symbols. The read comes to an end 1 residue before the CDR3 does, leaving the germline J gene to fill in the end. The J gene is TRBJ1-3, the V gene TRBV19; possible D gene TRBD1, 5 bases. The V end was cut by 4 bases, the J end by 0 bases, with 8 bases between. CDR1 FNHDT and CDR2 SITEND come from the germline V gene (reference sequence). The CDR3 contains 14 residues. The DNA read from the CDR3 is TGTGCCAGCAGTCACAGGAATTCTGGAAATACGCTCTAT. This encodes CASSHRNSGNTLY. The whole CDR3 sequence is CASSHRNSGNTLYF.

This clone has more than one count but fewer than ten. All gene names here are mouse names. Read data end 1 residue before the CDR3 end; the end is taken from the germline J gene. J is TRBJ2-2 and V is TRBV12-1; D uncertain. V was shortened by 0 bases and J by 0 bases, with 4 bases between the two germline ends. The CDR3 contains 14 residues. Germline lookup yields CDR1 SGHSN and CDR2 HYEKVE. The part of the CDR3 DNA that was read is TGTGCCAGCTCTCTCTCCACAAACACCGGGCAGCTCTAC. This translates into CASSLSTNTGQLY. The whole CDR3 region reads CASSLSTNTGQLYF.

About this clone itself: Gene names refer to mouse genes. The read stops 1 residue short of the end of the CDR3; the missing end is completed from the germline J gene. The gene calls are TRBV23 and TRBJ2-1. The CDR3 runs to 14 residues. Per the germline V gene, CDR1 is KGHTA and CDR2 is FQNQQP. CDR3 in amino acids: CSSSQSWGGAEQFF. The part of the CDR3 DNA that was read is TGCTCCAGCAGTCAATCATGGGGCGGCGCTGAGCAGTTC.

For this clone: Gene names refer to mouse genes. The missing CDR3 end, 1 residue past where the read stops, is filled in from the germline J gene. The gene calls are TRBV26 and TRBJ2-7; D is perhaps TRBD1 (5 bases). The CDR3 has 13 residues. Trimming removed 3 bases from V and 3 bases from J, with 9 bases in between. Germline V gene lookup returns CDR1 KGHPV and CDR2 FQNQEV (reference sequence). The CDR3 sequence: CASSLRQNYEQYF. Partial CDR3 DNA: TGTGCCAGCAGTCTCCGACAGAACTATGAACAGTAC. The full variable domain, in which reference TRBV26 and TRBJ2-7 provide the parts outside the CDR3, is NSKVIQTPRYLVKGQGQKAKMRCIPEKGHPVVFWYQQNKNNEFKFLINFQNQEVLQQIDMTEKRFSAECPSNSPCSLEIQSSEAGDSALYLCASSLRQNYEQYFGPGTRLTVL.

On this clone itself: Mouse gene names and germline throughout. The CDR3 protein is CSSRYRGGQDTQYF. The sequenced part of the CDR3 DNA is TGCTCCAGCAGGTACAGGGGGGGCCAAGACACCCAGTAC. The chain recombines TRBV23 with TRBJ2-5; the table's D call, TRBD1, has no DNA check behind it. Sequencing ends 1 residue short of the CDR3 end; the germline J gene provides the rest. Germline CDR1 reads KGHTA; CDR2 reads FQNQQP. The CDR3 length is 14 residues.

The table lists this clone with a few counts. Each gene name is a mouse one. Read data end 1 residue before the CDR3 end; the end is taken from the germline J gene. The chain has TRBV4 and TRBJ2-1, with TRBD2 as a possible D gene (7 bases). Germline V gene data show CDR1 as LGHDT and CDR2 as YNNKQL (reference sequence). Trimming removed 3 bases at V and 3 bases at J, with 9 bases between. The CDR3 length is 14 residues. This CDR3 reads CASSYWGAYAEQFF. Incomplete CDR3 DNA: TGTGCCAGCAGCTATTGGGGGGCCTATGCTGAGCAGTTC.

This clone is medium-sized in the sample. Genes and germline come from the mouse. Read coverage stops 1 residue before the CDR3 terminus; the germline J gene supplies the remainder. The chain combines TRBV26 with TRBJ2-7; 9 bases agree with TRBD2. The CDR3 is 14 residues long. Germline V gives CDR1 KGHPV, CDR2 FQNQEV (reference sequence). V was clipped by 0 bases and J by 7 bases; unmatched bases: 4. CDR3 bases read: TGTGCCAGCAGTCTGTCTGGGGGGGCGCGAGAACAGTAC. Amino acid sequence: CASSLSGGAREQY. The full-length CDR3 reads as CASSLSGGAREQYF.

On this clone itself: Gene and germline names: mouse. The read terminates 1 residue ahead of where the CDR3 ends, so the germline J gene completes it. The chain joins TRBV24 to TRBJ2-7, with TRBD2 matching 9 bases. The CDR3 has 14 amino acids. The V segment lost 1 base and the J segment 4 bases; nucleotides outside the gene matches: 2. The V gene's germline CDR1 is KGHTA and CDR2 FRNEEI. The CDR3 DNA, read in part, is TGTGCCAGCAGTCTGTCAGACTGGGGGTATGAACAGTAC. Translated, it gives CASSLSDWGYEQY. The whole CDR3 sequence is CASSLSDWGYEQYF.

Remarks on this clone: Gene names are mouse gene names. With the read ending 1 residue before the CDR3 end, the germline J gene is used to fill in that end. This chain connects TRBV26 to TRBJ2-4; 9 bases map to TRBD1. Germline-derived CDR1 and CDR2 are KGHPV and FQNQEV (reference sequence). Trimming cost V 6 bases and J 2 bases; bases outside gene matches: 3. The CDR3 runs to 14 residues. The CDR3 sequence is CASRHRGPQNTLYF. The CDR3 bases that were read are TGTGCCAGCAGACACAGGGGGCCTCAAAACACCTTGTAC. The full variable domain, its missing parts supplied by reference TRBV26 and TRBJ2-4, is NSKVIQTPRYLVKGQGQKAKMRCIPEKGHPVVFWYQQNKNNEFKFLINFQNQEVLQQIDMTEKRFSAECPSNSPCSLEIQSSEAGDSALYLCASRHRGPQNTLYFGAGTRLSVL.

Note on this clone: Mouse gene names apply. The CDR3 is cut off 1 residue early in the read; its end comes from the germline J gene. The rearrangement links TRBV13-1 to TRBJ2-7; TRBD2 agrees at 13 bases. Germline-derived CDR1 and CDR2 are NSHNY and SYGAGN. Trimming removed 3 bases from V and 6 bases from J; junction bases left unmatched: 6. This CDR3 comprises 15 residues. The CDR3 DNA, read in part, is TGTGCCAGCAGTGGGACTGGGGGGGCGCGGTTTGAACAGTAC. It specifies CASSGTGGARFEQY. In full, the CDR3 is CASSGTGGARFEQYF.